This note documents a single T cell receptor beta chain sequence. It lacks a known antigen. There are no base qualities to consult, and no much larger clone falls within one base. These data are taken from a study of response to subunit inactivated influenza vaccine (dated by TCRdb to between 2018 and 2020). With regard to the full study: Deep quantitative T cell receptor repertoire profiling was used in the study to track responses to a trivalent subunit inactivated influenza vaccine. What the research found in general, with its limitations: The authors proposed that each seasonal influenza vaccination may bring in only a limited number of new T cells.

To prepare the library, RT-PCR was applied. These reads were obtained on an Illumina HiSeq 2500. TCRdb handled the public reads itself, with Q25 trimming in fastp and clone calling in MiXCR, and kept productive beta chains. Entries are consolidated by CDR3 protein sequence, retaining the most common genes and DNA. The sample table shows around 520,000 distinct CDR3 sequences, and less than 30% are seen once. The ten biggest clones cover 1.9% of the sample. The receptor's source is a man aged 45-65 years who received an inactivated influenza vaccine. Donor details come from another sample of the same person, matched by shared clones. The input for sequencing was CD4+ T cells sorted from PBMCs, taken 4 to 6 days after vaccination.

The sequenced DNA: TGTGCCATCAGTGAACAGCTTAACTATGGCTACACCTTC. This encodes CAISEQLNYGYTF. The chain joins TRBV10-3 to TRBJ1-2, with the D gene too uncertain to name. CDR1 and CDR2 are drawn from the germline V gene: ENHRY, SYGVKD. V gives up 3 bases and J gives up 1 base, and the segment between their germline ends measures 6 bases. From its cysteine to its phenylalanine, the CDR3 spans 13 amino acids. Only CDR3 DNA remains: 39 bases, in frame from the first base.